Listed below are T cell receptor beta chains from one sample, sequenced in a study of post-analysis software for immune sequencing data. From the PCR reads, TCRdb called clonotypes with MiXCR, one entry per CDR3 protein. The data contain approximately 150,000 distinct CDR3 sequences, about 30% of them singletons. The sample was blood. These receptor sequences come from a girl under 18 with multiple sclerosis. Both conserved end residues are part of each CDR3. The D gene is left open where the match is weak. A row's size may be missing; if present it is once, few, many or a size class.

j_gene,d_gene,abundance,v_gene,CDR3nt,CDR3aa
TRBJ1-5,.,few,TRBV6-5,TGTGCCAGCAGTTACGGGGGGGATAGTGGCAATCAGCCCCAGCATTTT,CASSYGGDSGNQPQHF
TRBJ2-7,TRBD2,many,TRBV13,TGTGCCAGCAGCCCCCGACTAGCGGGATACGAGCAGTACTTC,CASSPRLAGYEQYF
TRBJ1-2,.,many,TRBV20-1,TGCAGTGCTAGAACGCCGACGGCAGATTACTATGGCTACACCTTC,CSARTPTADYYGYTF
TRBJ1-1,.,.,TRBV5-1,TGCGCCAGCAGCTGGGGAATCGCGGGAGGGGCTTTCTTT,CASSWGIAGGAFF
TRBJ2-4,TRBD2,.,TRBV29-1,TGCAGCGCATCGGGAGGGAACTCCTACGAGCGGTACTTC,CSASGGNSYERYF
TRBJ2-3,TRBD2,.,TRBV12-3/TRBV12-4,TGTGCCAGCAGTTTGGCGAGCGGGAGAACAGATACGCAGTATTTT,CASSLASGRTDTQYF
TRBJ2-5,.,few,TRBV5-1,TGCGCCAGCAGCTGGGGCGGACAGCTTATGGAGACCCAGTACTTC,CASSWGGQLMETQYF
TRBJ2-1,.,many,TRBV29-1,TGCAGCGTTGATAGTGGGAATGAGCAGTTCTTC,CSVDSGNEQFF
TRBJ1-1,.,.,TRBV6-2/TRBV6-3,TGTGCCAGCAGTTACTCGGCCCTGGTGAACACTGAAGCTTTCTTT,CASSYSALVNTEAFF
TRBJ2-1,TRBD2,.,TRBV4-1,TGCGCCAGCAGCCTAGGGGGTAGCGGGAGCGGCAATGAGCAGTTCTTC,CASSLGGSGSGNEQFF
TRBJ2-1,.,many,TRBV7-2,TGTGCCAGCAGCGAACGGAGTGAGCAGTTCTTC,CASSERSEQFF
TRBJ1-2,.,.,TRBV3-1,TGTGCCAGCAGCCATGATCGGGTAGCCTATGGCTACACCTTC,CASSHDRVAYGYTF
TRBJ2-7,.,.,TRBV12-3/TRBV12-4,TGTGCCAGCATGAGGGGTTCGGCCTACGAGCAGTACTTC,CASMRGSAYEQYF
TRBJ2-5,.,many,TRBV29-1,TGCAGCGTTGAGGAACAGGGCCGGAGAGAGACCCAGTACTTC,CSVEEQGRRETQYF
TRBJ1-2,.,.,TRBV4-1,TGCGCCAGCAGCCAAGAATGGAGTCCCTATGGCTACACCTTC,CASSQEWSPYGYTF
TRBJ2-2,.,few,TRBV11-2,TGTGCCAGCAGCTCCGGGTCCTGGCAGACGAACACCGGGGAGCTGTTTTTT,CASSSGSWQTNTGELFF
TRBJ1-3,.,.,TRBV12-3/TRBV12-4,TGTGCCAGCAGTTTTGACAGGACCAACCGAAACACCATATATTTT,CASSFDRTNRNTIYF
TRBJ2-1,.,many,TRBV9,TGTGCCAGCAGCGTAGGTACTGGCTCTTACAATGAGCAGTTCTTC,CASSVGTGSYNEQFF
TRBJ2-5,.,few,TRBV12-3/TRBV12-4,TGTGCCAGCAGCGAACAGGGAAGCCAAGAGACCCAGTACTTC,CASSEQGSQETQYF
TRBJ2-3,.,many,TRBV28,TGTGCCAGCATTCAAGCGAGCACAGATACGCAGTATTTT,CASIQASTDTQYF
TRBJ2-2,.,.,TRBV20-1,TGCAGTGCTAGAGTGGAGGGCGCCGGGGAGCTGTTTTTT,CSARVEGAGELFF
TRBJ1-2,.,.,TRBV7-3,TGTGCCAGCAGCTCTAACGACCCATCCAGTTACGGCTACACCTTC,CASSSNDPSSYGYTF
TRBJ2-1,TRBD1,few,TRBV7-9,TGTGCCAGCAGCTTAGACAGGGGTTTTGATGAGCAGTTCTTC,CASSLDRGFDEQFF
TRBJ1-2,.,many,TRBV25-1,TGTGCCAGCAGTGAATTGGGTTATGGCTACACCTTC,CASSELGYGYTF
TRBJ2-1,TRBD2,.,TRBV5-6,TGTGCCAGCAGCTTGGCTGCGGCGGGAGGGAATTACAATGAGCAGTTCTTC,CASSLAAAGGNYNEQFF
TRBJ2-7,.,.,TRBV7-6,TGTGCCAGCAGCTTAGGCGGTGGGCCGAACTACGAGCAGTACTTC,CASSLGGGPNYEQYF
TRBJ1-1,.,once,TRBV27,TGTGCCAGCAGGGCGAGCGGAGGCCCGGGCACTGAAGCTTTCTTT,CASRASGGPGTEAFF
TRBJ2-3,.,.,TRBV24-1,TGTGCCACCAGTGATTTCGCTGGAGATACGCAGTATTTT,CATSDFAGDTQYF
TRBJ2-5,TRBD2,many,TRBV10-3,TGTGCCATCAGTGAGGGGGGACTAGCTCAGCAGTACTTC,CAISEGGLAQQYF
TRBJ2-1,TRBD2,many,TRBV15,TGTGCCACCAGCACCCAGACTAGCGAGCAGTTCTTC,CATSTQTSEQFF
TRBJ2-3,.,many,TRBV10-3,TGTGCCAGCCTCGACCGAATCACAGATACGCAGTATTTT,CASLDRITDTQYF
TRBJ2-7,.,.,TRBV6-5,TGTGCCAGCTCGGTGAGCTCCTACGAGCAGTACTTC,CASSVSSYEQYF
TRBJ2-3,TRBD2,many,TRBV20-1,TGCAGTGCCGTAGTACTAGCGGGAGTTGCAGATACGCAGTATTTT,CSAVVLAGVADTQYF
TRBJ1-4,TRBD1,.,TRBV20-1,TGCAGTGCTAGAGACGGGACAGGGCCTGAAAAACTGTTTTTT,CSARDGTGPEKLFF
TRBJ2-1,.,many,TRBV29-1,TGCAGCGTTGAACTAACCGTCAGTCGCTATGAGCAGTTCTTC,CSVELTVSRYEQFF
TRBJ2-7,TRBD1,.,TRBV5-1,TGCGCCAGCAGCCCTGAGGGGGCGCGTTTTTACGAGCAGTACTTC,CASSPEGARFYEQYF